What follows are 13 T cell receptor beta chains derived from one specimen sequenced in a study of CD8+ T cells in alopecia areata (dated by TCRdb to between 2018 and 2020). The time point label, read with the paper, signifies: baseline before oral tofacitinib. Library preparation was by the immunoSEQ multiplex PCR assay. For TCR sequencing, RNA was extracted from every sample and reverse transcribed into cDNA to serve as template. TCRdb provides this immuneACCESS table in a form limited to in-frame rearrangements. Some clones are lacking; in checked studies, under half of them reflect an unresolved V gene, and why the rest are absent is not known. The sample data list roughly 59,000 clones, and roughly 44% of these were observed just once. The top ten clonotypes cover 15% to 20% of the sample. The sample consisted of CD8+ T cells sorted from blood, taken at week 0. These receptors came from a human donor with alopecia areata.

This clone appeared a few times. The V call is TRBV29-1, the J call TRBJ1-5; a possible D gene is TRBD1 (6 bases). V was cut by 8 bases and J by 2 bases, with 16 bases left in between. The germline gives CDR1 SQVTM, CDR2 ANQGSEA. This CDR3 spans 14 amino acids. CDR3 DNA: TGCAGCATCATTCCAGGGGAGGGCAATCAGCCCCAGCATTTT. Protein product: CSIIPGEGNQPQHF.

There are a few counts of this clone. The chain joins TRBV6-1 to TRBJ2-2; TRBD2 matches at 9 bases. Germline CDR1 is MNHNS and CDR2 is SASEGT. This CDR3 spans 15 amino acids. The V and J ends lost 6 bases and 4 bases, in that order; junction bases with no gene match: 6. The CDR3 nucleotides are TGTGCCAGCAGATATAGCGGGAGTGGCACCGGGGAGCTGTTTTTT. This gives the protein CASRYSGSGTGELFF.

This clone was counted only a few times. The gene calls are TRBV5-1 and TRBJ2-5; either TRBD1 or TRBD2 may fit D (5 bases each). Germline assignment: CDR1 SGHRS and CDR2 YFSETQ. V was pared by 3 bases and J by 1 base, with 22 bases between. The CDR3 is 18 residues long. As DNA, the CDR3 is TGCGCCAGCAGCTGGAGGCCCGGGTCAGGGAGCCCCCAAGAGACCCAGTACTTC. This translates into CASSWRPGSGSPQETQYF.

This chain uses TRBV11-2 with TRBJ2-2; the D is unclear. V lost 5 bases and J lost 6, with 4 bases in between. This CDR3 has 11 amino acids. Germline V gene sequence: CDR1 SGHAT, CDR2 FQNNGV. As DNA, the CDR3 is TGTGCCAGCAGCCCCCCCGGGGAGCTGTTTTTT. Translating gives CASSPPGELFF.

This chain uses TRBV9 with TRBJ1-3; D perhaps matches TRBD1 (5 bases). This CDR3 region has 16 residues. Deletions cut 2 bases from V and 2 bases from J, with 14 bases between. The germline CDR1 and CDR2 sequences are SGDLS and YYNGEE. The CDR3 nucleotides read TGTGCCAGCAGCGTCAGGGAGACTGCTCCTGGAAACACCATATATTTT. Amino acid sequence: CASSVRETAPGNTIYF.

The chain combines TRBV30 with TRBJ2-7; TRBD2 matches 9 bases. The CDR3 spans 14 residues. Germline CDR1 and CDR2: GTSNPN and SVGIG (reference sequence). Losses at the gene ends were 5 bases for V and 7 bases for J; bases not matched to a gene: 12. Written as DNA, the CDR3 is TGTGCCTGGGCCTGGGGGCTAGCGGGAAAGGAGCAGTACTTC. Amino acid sequence: CAWAWGLAGKEQYF.

The chain carries TRBV4-1 and TRBJ1-2; TRBD1 agrees at 9 bases. This CDR3 is built from 15 residues. V trimming: 3 bases; J trimming: 3 bases; junction bases outside the gene matches: 5. CDR1 is MGHRA, CDR2 YSYEKL, per germline. CDR3 amino acids: CASSHVDRGDYGYTF. CDR3 nucleotides: TGCGCCAGCAGCCATGTGGACAGGGGAGACTATGGCTACACCTTC.

This clone was counted only a few times. The rearrangement links TRBV29-1 to TRBJ2-7, with 10 bases that match TRBD1. The V gene's germline CDR1 is SQVTM and CDR2 ANQGSEA. V trimming: 5 bases; J trimming: 5 bases; junction bases outside the gene matches: 6. The CDR3 sequence is 13 residues long. The CDR3 DNA reads as TGCAGCGTTATGGGACAGGGGTTCAACGAGCAGTACTTC. It yields the protein CSVMGQGFNEQYF.

The J gene is TRBJ1-1, the V gene TRBV30; D ambiguous. This CDR3 comprises 13 residues. V was clipped by 0 bases and J by 1 base, with 6 bases between them. The germline CDR1 and CDR2 sequences are GTSNPN and SVGIG (reference sequence). The CDR3, as DNA: TGTGCCTGGAGTGTCCAGGAGAACACTGAAGCTTTCTTT. Translated, it gives CAWSVQENTEAFF. Drawing the rest from reference TRBV30 and TRBJ1-1, the complete variable domain is SQTIHQWPATLVQPVGSPLSLECTVEGTSNPNLYWYRQAAGRGLQLLFYSVGIGQISSEVPQNLSASRPQDRQFILSSKKLLLSDSGFYLCAWSVQENTEAFFGQGTRLTVV.

The rearrangement links TRBV19 to TRBJ2-2; a possible D gene is TRBD1 (6 bases). Germline V gene lookup returns CDR1 LNHDA and CDR2 SQIVND (reference sequence). The CDR3 totals 14 residues. Trimming took off 10 bases at V and 2 bases at J, with 14 bases between the two ends. The CDR3 DNA follows: TGTGCCACCTCCCCGGGACACAACACCGGGGAGCTGTTTTTT. This sequence encodes CATSPGHNTGELFF. Full variable domain (remainder filled in from reference TRBV19 and TRBJ2-2): DGGITQSPKYLFRKEGQNVTLSCEQNLNHDAMYWYRQDPGQGLRLIYYSQIVNDFQKGDIAEGYSVSREKKESFPLTVTSAQKNPTAFYLCATSPGHNTGELFFGEGSRLTVL.

This chain joins TRBV25-1 and TRBJ2-1, with D perhaps TRBD1 (5 bases). The CDR3 spans 14 residues. V was cut by 8 bases and J by 4 bases, with 15 bases left in between. Germline loops: CDR1 MGHDK, CDR2 SYGVNS. CDR3 DNA: TGTGCCAGCGCCGAGATGGGGCGGTACAATGAGCAGTTCTTC. The encoded protein is CASAEMGRYNEQFF.

The V gene is TRBV4-3, the J gene TRBJ2-3; D may be TRBD1 (6 bases). The length of the CDR3 is 12 residues. Trimming pared 6 bases from V and 11 bases from J, leaving 15 bases between. Germline V gene lookup returns CDR1 LGHNA and CDR2 YSLEER. In nucleotides, the CDR3 is TGCGCCAGCAGTCCCAGGGGCGCGGGGCAGTATTTT. Amino acids: CASSPRGAGQYF.

This chain uses TRBV30 with TRBJ1-1; D gene uncertain. CDR1 and CDR2 from the germline V gene are GTSNPN and SVGIG (reference sequence). CDR3 length equals 13 residues. V gave up 0 bases and J gave up 0 bases, with 5 bases separating them. CDR3 residues: CAWSVGMNTEAFF. The DNA of the CDR3 is TGTGCCTGGAGTGTGGGTATGAACACTGAAGCTTTCTTT.